These 5 T cell receptor beta chains originate from one sample sequenced in a study of identical twins. TCRdb independently ran MiXCR on the 5' RACE reads; one entry per CDR3 protein. Of 540,000 or so distinct CDR3 sequences detected, about a fifth appear once; the ten largest clones hold 0.48%. These data also formed part of another study, on yellow fever vaccine responses in identical twins.

The sequenced sample consisted of CD4+ T cells sorted from blood. These receptors all come from a woman aged 18-29 years in good health.

The genes are TRBV27 and TRBJ2-4, with a weak D call TRBD2 (5 bases). The germline V and J ends were trimmed by 5 bases and 0 bases, with 8 bases remaining between them. The CDR3 is 14 amino acids. Germline-derived CDR1 and CDR2 are MNHEY and SMNVEV (reference sequence). CDR3 in amino acids: CASSIGLAKNIQYF. For the CDR3, the DNA is TGTGCCAGCAGTATTGGACTAGCCAAAAACATTCAGTACTTC.

The CDR3: CSAPSKGGINTGELFF. CDR3 nucleotide sequence: TGCAGTGCTCCCAGCAAGGGCGGGATAAACACCGGGGAGCTGTTTTTT. The rearrangement uses TRBV20-1 and TRBJ2-2; maybe TRBD2 (6 bases). CDR1 and CDR2 (germline): DFQATT, SNEGSKA (reference sequence). V lost 5 bases to trimming and J lost 2 bases, with 18 bases between them. The CDR3 loop spans 16 amino acids.

The chain employs TRBV27 and TRBJ2-2, with TRBD2 matching 11 bases. After removal of 5 bases from V and 5 bases from J, the junction contained 16 bases not matched to a gene. Germline V gene lookup returns CDR1 MNHEY and CDR2 SMNVEV (reference sequence). There are 19 residues in the CDR3. The CDR3 sequence is CASSDASGRIGLETGELFF. CDR3 bases: TGTGCCAGCAGTGACGCTAGCGGGAGGATCGGATTAGAAACCGGGGAGCTGTTTTTT.

The V gene is TRBV5-1, the J gene TRBJ2-1, with D perhaps TRBD2 (6 bases). CDR1 is SGHRS, CDR2 YFSETQ, per germline. This CDR3 spans 15 amino acids. The ends were cut back, 3 bases at V and 3 bases at J, with 13 bases in the middle. CDR3 sequence: CASSWDLPFYNEQFF. In DNA, the CDR3 is TGCGCCAGCAGCTGGGACTTACCCTTCTACAATGAGCAGTTCTTC.

This clonotype came up once. The chain has TRBV5-1 and TRBJ2-1; D is perhaps TRBD1 or TRBD2 (6 bases each). CDR3 size: 14 residues. Trimming pared 4 bases from V and 10 bases from J, leaving 18 bases between. Looked up from germline, CDR1 is SGHRS and CDR2 is YFSETQ. The CDR3 loop is CASSPQDIGGEQFF. The CDR3 nucleotides read TGCGCCAGCAGCCCCCAAGACATAGGGGGGGAGCAGTTCTTC.